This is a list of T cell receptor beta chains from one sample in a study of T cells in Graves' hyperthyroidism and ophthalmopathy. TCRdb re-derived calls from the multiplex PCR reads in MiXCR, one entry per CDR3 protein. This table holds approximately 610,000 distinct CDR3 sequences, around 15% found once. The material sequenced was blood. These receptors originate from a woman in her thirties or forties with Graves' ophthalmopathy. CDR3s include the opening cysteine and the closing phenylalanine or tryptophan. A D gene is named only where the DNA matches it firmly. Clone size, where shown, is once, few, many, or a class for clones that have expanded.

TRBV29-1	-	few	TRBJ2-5	TGCAGCGTTGAGGCGGACGGCGGGACCCAGTACTTC	CSVEADGGTQYF
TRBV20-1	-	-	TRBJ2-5	TGCAGTGCTGGATTGGGGGGTCAAGAGACCCAGTACTTC	CSAGLGGQETQYF
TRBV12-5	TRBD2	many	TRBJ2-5	TGTGCTAGTGGGACCGGGACTAGCGGGAGGGAGACCCAGTACTTC	CASGTGTSGRETQYF
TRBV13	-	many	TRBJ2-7	TGTGCCAGCAGTACAGCTGGGACCAATCTCGAGTACGAGCAGTACTTC	CASSTAGTNLEYEQYF
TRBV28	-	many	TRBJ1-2	TGTGCCAGCAGTTTAGCCCCTCAGGGGTATGGCTACACCTTC	CASSLAPQGYGYTF
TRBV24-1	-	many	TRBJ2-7	TGTGCCACCAGTGCAGGGGAGGTCTACGAGCAGTACTTC	CATSAGEVYEQYF
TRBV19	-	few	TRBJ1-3	TGTGCCAGTAGTATAGGGGGATTCCGGAGACCTTCTGGAAACACCATATATTTT	CASSIGGFRRPSGNTIYF
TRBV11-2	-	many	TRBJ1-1	TGTGCCAGCAGCTTAAGGACAGACAACACTGAAGCTTTCTTT	CASSLRTDNTEAFF
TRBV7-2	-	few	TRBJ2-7	TGTGCCAGCAGTGAGGGTCCCGGAGACTACGAGCAGTACTTC	CASSEGPGDYEQYF
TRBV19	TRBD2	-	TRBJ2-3	TGTGCCAGTAGAGACGGGAGGGATGGAGATACGCAGTATTTT	CASRDGRDGDTQYF
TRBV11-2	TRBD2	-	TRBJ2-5	TGTGCCAGCAGAATACTAGCGGAGTACCAAGAGACCCAGTACTTC	CASRILAEYQETQYF
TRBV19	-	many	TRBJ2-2	TGTGCCAGTAGTTATCCGGGTGTCACCGGGGAGCTGTTTTTT	CASSYPGVTGELFF
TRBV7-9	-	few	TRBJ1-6	TGTGCCAGCAAGGGCGTTAATAATTCACCCCTCCACTTT	CASKGVNNSPLHF
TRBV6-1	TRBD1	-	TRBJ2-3	TGTGCCAGCAGTAAAGACAGGGTAAATGCAGATACGCAGTATTTT	CASSKDRVNADTQYF
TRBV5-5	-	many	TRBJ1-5	TGTGCCAGCAGCTTGTGGTCGGCGAGCAATCAGCCCCAGCATTTT	CASSLWSASNQPQHF